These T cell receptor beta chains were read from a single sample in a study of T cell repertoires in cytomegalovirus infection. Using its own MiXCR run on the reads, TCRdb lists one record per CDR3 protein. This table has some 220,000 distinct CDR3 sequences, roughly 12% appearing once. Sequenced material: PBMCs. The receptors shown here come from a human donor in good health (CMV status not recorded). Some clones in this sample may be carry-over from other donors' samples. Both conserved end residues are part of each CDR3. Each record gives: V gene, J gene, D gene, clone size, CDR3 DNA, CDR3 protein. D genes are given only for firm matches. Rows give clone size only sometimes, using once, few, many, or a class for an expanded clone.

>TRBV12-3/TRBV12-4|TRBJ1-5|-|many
TGTGCCAGCAGGTCGACAGGCACTCTCAATCAGCCCCAGCATTTT
CASRSTGTLNQPQHF
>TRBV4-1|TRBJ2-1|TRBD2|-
TGCGCCAGCAGCCAAGGACTAGCGGGAGCCATCAATGAGCAGTTCTTC
CASSQGLAGAINEQFF
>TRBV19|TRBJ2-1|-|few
TGTGCCATTAGCCAAGGGGCGCGCGGTGAGCAGTTCTTC
CAISQGARGEQFF
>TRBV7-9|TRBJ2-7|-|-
TGTGCCAGCAGCCGAGCAGGTGGTCTTGGCAACGAGCAGTACTTC
CASSRAGGLGNEQYF
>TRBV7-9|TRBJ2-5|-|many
TGTGCCAGCAGCCCCAAAGGGCCAGAGACCCAGTACTTC
CASSPKGPETQYF
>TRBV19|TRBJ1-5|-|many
TGTGCCAGTAGTATAGATCATTATAGCAATCAGCCCCAGCATTTT
CASSIDHYSNQPQHF
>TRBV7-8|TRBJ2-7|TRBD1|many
TGTGCCAGCAGCGCCCAAGCCGGGACAGGCTCCTACGAGCAGTACTTC
CASSAQAGTGSYEQYF
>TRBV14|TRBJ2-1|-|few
TGTGCCAGCAGCCAAGTCTCCGGGAATTATGAGCAGTTCTTC
CASSQVSGNYEQFF
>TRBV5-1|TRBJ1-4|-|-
TGCGCCAGCAGCAAAGCCGGGAACCTGGGTGAAAAACTGTTTTTT
CASSKAGNLGEKLFF
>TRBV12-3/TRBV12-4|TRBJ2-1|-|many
TGTGCCAGCAGTTTAGGGGCCCGGAATGAGCAGTTCTTC
CASSLGARNEQFF
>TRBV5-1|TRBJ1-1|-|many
TGCGCCAGCAGCTTGGAGGGCCGGGGGAACACTGAAGCTTTCTTT
CASSLEGRGNTEAFF
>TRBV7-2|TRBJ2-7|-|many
TGTGCCAGCAGCTTAGCGGTAAACTCCTACGAGCAGTACTTC
CASSLAVNSYEQYF
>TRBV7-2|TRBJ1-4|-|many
TGTGCCAGCAGCTTCACCCCCAACGAAAAACTGTTTTTT
CASSFTPNEKLFF
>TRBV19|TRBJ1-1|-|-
TGTGCCAGTAGTATAGTGCGAGGAGATGAAGCTTTCTTT
CASSIVRGDEAFF
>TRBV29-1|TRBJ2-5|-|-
TGCAGCGTGACTTGGGGGGACGCCCAAGAGACCCAGTACTTC
CSVTWGDAQETQYF
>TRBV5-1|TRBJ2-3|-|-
TGCGCCAGCAGCTTGGGGCCGTCCGAAGATACGCAGTATTTT
CASSLGPSEDTQYF
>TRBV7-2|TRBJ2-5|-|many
TGTGCCAGCACGGGGTCAGAGACCCAGTACTTC
CASTGSETQYF
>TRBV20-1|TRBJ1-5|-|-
TGCAGTGCTCTAAGACAGGAAGATAGCAATCAGCCCCAGCATTTT
CSALRQEDSNQPQHF
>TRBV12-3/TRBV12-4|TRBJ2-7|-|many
TGTGCCAGCAAAAGGGGGGGGTACGAGCAGTACTTC
CASKRGGYEQYF
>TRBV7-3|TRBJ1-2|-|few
TGTGCCAGCAGCTTAAGTCCCCCAGGGCGTAATAACTATGGCTACACCTTC
CASSLSPPGRNNYGYTF
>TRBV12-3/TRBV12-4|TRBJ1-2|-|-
TGTGCCAGCAGTGTGGGAGTCTATGGCTACACCTTC
CASSVGVYGYTF
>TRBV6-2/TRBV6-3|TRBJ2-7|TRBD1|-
TGTGCCAGCAGGGGCGAGGGGGCACGAGAGCAGTACTTC
CASRGEGAREQYF
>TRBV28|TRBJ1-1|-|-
TGTGCCAGCAGTTTACAACACCCGGCGAACACTGAAGCTTTCTTT
CASSLQHPANTEAFF
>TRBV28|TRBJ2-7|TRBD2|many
TGTGCCAGCAGTTTTACTAGCGGATACTCCTACGAGCAGTACTTC
CASSFTSGYSYEQYF